One sample yielded the 6 T cell receptor beta chains listed below, sequenced in a study of T cells in Graves' hyperthyroidism and ophthalmopathy. The source material, RNA transcripts, was used to amplify TCR beta CDR3 regions. First-round RT-PCR targeting the TCR CDR3 was performed with the HTBI primer set. TCRdb ran MiXCR on the multiplex PCR reads and lists one entry per CDR3 protein. The sample records approximately 370,000 distinct CDR3 sequences, about a sixth being singletons. The sequenced material came from blood. All receptors derive from a woman aged 30 to 39 with Graves' hyperthyroidism that later progressed to Graves' ophthalmopathy.

This chain connects TRBV12-3 or TRBV12-4 to TRBJ2-2, with D perhaps matching TRBD1 or TRBD2 (5 bases each). CDR3 length: 16 residues. V was trimmed by 5 bases and J by 0 bases, leaving 13 bases between them. The CDR3 DNA is TGTGCCAGCAGTCCGGGGCAGTTCGCGAACACCGGGGAGCTGTTTTTT. Translated, it gives CASSPGQFANTGELFF.

The chain is built from TRBV4-2 and TRBJ1-5; D is uncertain. Germline assignment: CDR1 LGHNA and CDR2 YNFKEQ. Trimming cost V 4 bases and J 0 bases, with 10 bases left between them. This CDR3 is built from 15 residues. In DNA form, the CDR3 reads TGTGCCAGCAGCCCCCAGACCCCTAGCAATCAGCCCCAGCATTTT. It codes for CASSPQTPSNQPQHF.

The chain is built from TRBV12-3 or TRBV12-4 and TRBJ2-5; 10 nucleotides align to TRBD2. The CDR3 loop spans 16 amino acids. V shed 2 bases, J shed 5 bases, and the junction held 8 bases outside the gene matches. In DNA, the CDR3 is TGTGCCAGCAGTTTACTAGCGGGAGTCCAGGGGGAGACCCAGTACTTC. Protein product: CASSLLAGVQGETQYF.

This clonotype was counted many times. The chain is built from TRBV7-2 and TRBJ1-2; 10 nucleotides line up with TRBD1. V trimming: 3 bases; J trimming: 4 bases; junction bases outside the gene matches: 5. The CDR3 is made up of 15 amino acids. From germline, CDR1 is SGHTA and CDR2 FQGNSA. CDR3 amino acids: CASSLWTGGGYGYTF. DNA for the CDR3: TGTGCCAGCAGCTTGTGGACAGGGGGGGGCTATGGCTACACCTTC.

This rearrangement joins TRBV2 to TRBJ2-3; 15 nucleotides align to TRBD2. The CDR3 spans 15 residues. J lost 11 bases, V lost 4 bases, and 7 bases had no gene match. From germline, CDR1 is SNHLY and CDR2 FYNNEI. CDR3 amino acids: CASSGTSGRAVGQYF. The DNA of the CDR3 is TGTGCCAGCAGTGGGACTAGCGGGAGGGCCGTCGGGCAGTATTTT.

This clonotype was observed many times. The CDR3 sequence is CASSLARGNYGYTF. DNA of the CDR3: TGTGCCAGCAGCTTAGCTCGCGGTAACTATGGCTACACCTTC. The chain recombines TRBV7-9 with TRBJ1-2; no definite D call. Per germline, CDR1 SEHNR and CDR2 FQNEAQ (reference sequence). Trimming left V 0 bases short and J 1 base short, with 6 bases between. This CDR3 contains 14 residues.